The 21 T cell receptor beta chains in this list originate from one sample, sequenced in a study of T cell responses to AZD1222 COVID-19 vaccine. Profiled with immunoSEQ multiplex PCR; TCRdb holds only in-frame clones, not every one. This sample has 160,000 or so clones, with about nine tenths found just once. Sequences were derived from peripheral blood, sampled on day 0 of AZD1222 vaccination. Receptors were obtained from an adult in good health.

This clone appeared once. The chain joins TRBV4-2 to TRBJ1-5; no reliable D call. This CDR3 spans 13 amino acids. V was clipped by 0 bases and J by 5 bases, with 5 bases between them. CDR1 is LGHNA and CDR2 is YNFKEQ in the germline V gene. The CDR3 DNA sequence: TGTGCCAGCAGCCAAGACTACCATCAGCCCCAGCATTTT. This gives the protein CASSQDYHQPQHF.

This clone showed up just a few times. The rearrangement joins TRBV5-8 to TRBJ1-5; D is ambiguous. There are 15 residues in the CDR3. V gave up 0 bases and J gave up 0 bases, with 7 bases separating them. The germline gives CDR1 SGHTS, CDR2 YDEGEE. The CDR3, as DNA: TGTGCCAGCAGCTTGGGGGGAAGTAGCAATCAGCCCCAGCATTTT. It translates to CASSLGGSSNQPQHF.

This CDR3 is CAWSAGGPPFYGYTF. DNA of the CDR3: TGTGCCTGGAGTGCGGGGGGCCCACCCTTCTATGGCTACACCTTC. V and J are TRBV30 and TRBJ1-2; D perhaps matches TRBD1 (6 bases). Germline CDR1 GTSNPN, CDR2 SVGIG (reference sequence). The CDR3 has 15 amino acids. The V gene lost 1 base and the J gene lost 4 bases, with 16 bases spanning the gap.

This clone has a single count. The rearrangement links TRBV5-6 to TRBJ2-7, with D possibly being TRBD1 (6 bases). The V end was cut by 4 bases, the J end by 3 bases, with 11 bases between. CDR3 size: 13 residues. Germline V gene lookup returns CDR1 SGHDT and CDR2 YYEEEE. CDR3 residues: CASSKKQGYEQYF. In DNA, the CDR3 is TGTGCCAGCAGCAAAAAACAGGGCTACGAGCAGTACTTC.

The chain uses TRBV28 and TRBJ1-6, with D hard to call. Trimming took 3 bases from V and 5 from J, leaving 11 bases between them. There are 15 residues in the CDR3. Germline CDR1 and CDR2: MDHEN and SYDVKM. The DNA of the CDR3 is TGTGCCAGCAGTTTCTCCCGGGCAAATAATTCACCCCTCCACTTT. Translation gives CASSFSRANNSPLHF.

Only one count was recorded for this clone. V gene TRBV5-6 combines with J gene TRBJ2-7; 8 bases are shared with TRBD1. V trimming: 5 bases; J trimming: 2 bases; junction bases outside the gene matches: 9. Germline V gene data show CDR1 as SGHDT and CDR2 as YYEEEE. This CDR3 contains 15 residues. The DNA of the CDR3 is TGTGCCAGCAGTCCCGGACAGGGTAAGGCCTACGAGCAGTACTTC. Protein sequence: CASSPGQGKAYEQYF.

J is TRBJ2-2 and V is TRBV13; D gene unclear. From germline, CDR1 is PRHDT and CDR2 FYEKMQ (reference sequence). Between the trimmed V and J ends, which lost 1 base and 0 bases, there was a span of 9 bases. The CDR3 has 16 amino acids. The CDR3 nucleotides are TGTGCCAGCAGCTTAGTTCTCGAAGCGAACACCGGGGAGCTGTTTTTT. Translating gives CASSLVLEANTGELFF.

This clone has a single count. The chain combines TRBV19 with TRBJ1-1; unclear D gene. Trimming removed 7 bases at V and 2 bases at J, with 11 bases between. The V gene's germline CDR1 is LNHDA and CDR2 SQIVND (reference sequence). This CDR3 is built from 13 residues. CDR3 amino acids: CASMGRLNTEAFF. The CDR3 bases are TGTGCCAGTATGGGCAGGTTAAACACTGAAGCTTTCTTT.

This clone was seen just once. V gene TRBV9 combines with J gene TRBJ2-7, with unresolved D. CDR1 is SGDLS and CDR2 is YYNGEE in the germline V gene. V shed 0 bases and J shed 4 bases, with 8 bases lying between them. This CDR3 spans 13 amino acids. CDR3 bases: TGTGCCAGCAGCGTAGGTGGGGAATACGAGCAGTACTTC. Protein: CASSVGGEYEQYF.

The chain joins TRBV5-1 to TRBJ1-5; 11 nucleotides match TRBD1. There are 15 residues in the CDR3. V lost 4 bases and J lost 6; bases outside the gene matches: 6. Germline V CDR1 and CDR2: SGHRS, YFSETQ. CDR3 in DNA: TGCGCCAGCAGCGCCGGACAGGGGGCCCGTCAGCCCCAGCATTTT. Translation: CASSAGQGARQPQHF.

This chain connects TRBV6-4 to TRBJ1-1; D remains unclear. Germline V CDR1 and CDR2: MRHNA, SNTAGT. V gave up 4 bases and J gave up 0 bases, with 6 bases separating them. The CDR3 is 13 residues long. This chain's CDR3 is CASSVNLNTEAFF. The CDR3 DNA reads TGTGCCAGCAGTGTTAATTTGAACACTGAAGCTTTCTTT.

The chain couples TRBV28 to TRBJ2-5, with D perhaps being TRBD1 or TRBD2 (6 bases each). This CDR3 spans 13 amino acids. Trimming took 3 bases from V and 5 from J, leaving 10 bases between them. Per germline, CDR1 MDHEN and CDR2 SYDVKM. As DNA, the CDR3 is TGTGCCAGCAGTTTGGGGGGCTCGGAGACCCAGTACTTC. This encodes CASSLGGSETQYF.

CDR3 sequence (DNA): TGTGCCAGCAGTTTAGGGCGGGGTCCGAAACAAGAGACCCAGTACTTC. It is translated as CASSLGRGPKQETQYF. The genes are TRBV28 and TRBJ2-5, with TRBD2 as a possible D gene (6 bases). This CDR3 spans 16 amino acids. V was trimmed by 2 bases and J by 2 bases, leaving 15 bases between them. Germline CDR1 reads MDHEN; CDR2 reads SYDVKM.

The rearrangement links TRBV19 to TRBJ1-1; 9 nucleotides line up with TRBD1. CDR1 LNHDA and CDR2 SQIVND come from the germline V gene (reference sequence). Unmatched junction bases numbered 2, after V lost 5 bases and J lost 4 bases. This CDR3 has 13 amino acids. CDR3 amino acids: CASSGTGSTEAFF. In nucleotides, the CDR3 is TGTGCCAGTAGTGGGACAGGGTCCACTGAAGCTTTCTTT.

The chain's CDR3 is CSVGQAGGSYEQYF. In DNA, the CDR3 is TGCAGCGTTGGACAAGCGGGGGGCTCCTACGAGCAGTACTTC. The V and J genes are TRBV29-1 and TRBJ2-7, with 9 bases lining up with TRBD2. This CDR3 comprises 14 residues. V dropped 4 bases and J dropped 0; count of bases not matched to a gene: 4. The germline V gene has CDR1 SQVTM and CDR2 ANQGSEA.

The gene calls are TRBV7-9 and TRBJ2-3; no clear D gene. CDR1 is SEHNR, CDR2 FQNEAQ, per germline (reference sequence). The germline V and J ends were trimmed by 5 bases and 0 bases, with 3 bases remaining between them. This CDR3 comprises 12 residues. The CDR3 sequence is CASSRSTDTQYF. CDR3 in DNA: TGTGCCAGCAGCCGAAGCACAGATACGCAGTATTTT. The full variable domain, with the rest looked up from reference TRBV7-9 and TRBJ2-3, is DTGVSQNPRHKITKRGQNVTFRCDPISEHNRLYWYRQTLGQGPEFLTYFQNEAQLEKSRLLSDRFSAERPKGSFSTLEIQRTEQGDSAMYLCASSRSTDTQYFGPGTRLTVL.

The rearrangement joins TRBV4-1 to TRBJ2-7; 9 nucleotides match TRBD1. Germline V lookup: CDR1 MGHRA, CDR2 YSYEKL. V was pared by 1 base and J by 5 bases, with 6 bases of the junction left unmatched. The CDR3 covers 15 residues. The chain's CDR3 is CASSQGDRVSNEQYF. DNA of the CDR3: TGCGCCAGCAGCCAAGGGGACAGGGTGTCCAACGAGCAGTACTTC.

DNA for the CDR3: TGCGCCAGCAGCCTAACAGGGTCGGATGAAGCTTTCTTT. Amino acids: CASSLTGSDEAFF. The chain employs TRBV4-1 and TRBJ1-1, with D maybe TRBD1 (6 bases). Trimming took off 4 bases at V and 7 bases at J, with 13 bases between the two ends. Germline loops: CDR1 MGHRA, CDR2 YSYEKL. The CDR3 length is 13 residues.

This chain connects TRBV27 to TRBJ1-2; 9 positions agree with TRBD1. Germline CDR1 and CDR2: MNHEY and SMNVEV (reference sequence). V lost 0 bases to trimming and J lost 4 bases; unmatched junction nucleotides: 3. This CDR3 region has 15 residues. The CDR3: CASSLSPGQGYGYTF. DNA for the CDR3: TGTGCCAGCAGTTTATCCCCGGGACAGGGCTATGGCTACACCTTC.

The rearrangement uses TRBV6-2 or TRBV6-3 and TRBJ2-7; tentatively, D is TRBD1 or TRBD2 (5 bases each). The length of the CDR3 is 15 residues. The germline V and J ends were trimmed by 2 bases and 5 bases, with 16 bases remaining between them. Germline V gene data show CDR1 as MNHEY and CDR2 as SVGEGT. CDR3 sequence (DNA): TGTGCCAGCAGTTACGAACAAGGGACGGAGGACGAGCAGTACTTC. Translated, it gives CASSYEQGTEDEQYF.

This clone was seen only once. This chain connects TRBV6-2 or TRBV6-3 to TRBJ1-6; D possibly corresponds to TRBD1 (5 bases). V gave up 0 bases and J gave up 9 bases, with 15 bases separating them. The CDR3 loop spans 16 amino acids. Germline V CDR1 and CDR2: MNHEY, SVGEGT. CDR3 DNA: TGTGCCAGCAGTTACTCGCCTTGGGGCGAGGGTTCACCCCTCCACTTT. As protein: CASSYSPWGEGSPLHF.